This T cell receptor beta chain originates from a study of blood T cell repertoires in COVID-19. Profiled with immunoSEQ multiplex PCR; TCRdb holds only in-frame clones, not every one. The sample includes 200,000 or so clones, about 86% of them seen just once. V was pared by 1 base and J by 1 base, with 5 bases between. This CDR3 is 14 amino acids long. Germline loops: CDR1 SGDLS, CDR2 YYNGEE. This receptor was obtained from a woman between 40 and 55 years old with acute COVID-19. What was sequenced was PBMCs or T cells enriched from blood (not recorded which). The V call is TRBV9, the J call TRBJ2-2; unclear D gene. The CDR3 here is CASSVLENTGELFF. CDR3 bases: TGTGCCAGCAGCGTACTAGAGAACACCGGGGAGCTGTTTTTT.